Described below is a single TCR beta chain sequence and its context. The data are from a study of blood T cell repertoires in COVID-19. Study-wide context: Sites across the United States, Italy and Spain contributed samples from acute and convalescent COVID-19. Nucleic acid was either cDNA or gDNA, and it came from T cells, B-cell-depleted T cells, or PBMCs.

The authors' processing: Estimates of nucleated cell counts were drawn from the amplification of reference gene primers. Produced via immunoSEQ multiplex PCR; TCRdb's table is partial and in-frame only. That table gives V, J and clone size, and the DNA gave D and trimming. The repertoire consists of some 59,000 clones, with 81% occurring once and the leading ten covering over 4.5%. CDR1 and CDR2 from the germline V gene are LGHNT and FRNRAP. The CDR3 length is 16 residues. V was pared by 6 bases and J by 4 bases, with 13 bases of the junction left unmatched. This receptor was identified in a woman aged 60-75 years with acute or convalescent COVID-19. Sequencing used peripheral blood. The rearrangement links TRBV12-5 to TRBJ2-3; 7 bases line up with TRBD2. The CDR3 DNA follows: TGTGCTAGTGGCACCGTGACAAGTGGGGGGGCAGATACGCAGTATTTT. It codes for CASGTVTSGGADTQYF.